This T cell receptor beta chain was identified during a study of T-cell reconstitution after alpha-beta-depleted transplantation in children. The junction had 9 bases not matched to a gene; V was cut back by 0 bases and J by 4 bases. Germline CDR1 GTSNPN, CDR2 SVGIG (reference sequence). The CDR3 sequence is 17 residues long. The authors prepared the TCRbeta library with unique molecular identifiers. TCRdb re-analysed the PCR reads in MiXCR, keeping a single row per CDR3 protein. The data show approximately 430,000 distinct CDR3 sequences, with around 15% seen just once and 29% held by the top ten. The J gene is TRBJ2-2, the V gene TRBV30; 9 positions agree with TRBD2. The source of this sequence is a boy under three years old who had a stem cell transplant for Wiskott-Aldrich syndrome, so the T cells may come from the graft donor. This material consisted of PBMCs, mostly from graft donor cells, taken 360 days after TCRalphabeta/CD19-depleted stem cell transplant. CDR3 nucleotide sequence: TGTGCCTGGAGTGTACGCTGGACTAGCGCAGCCACCGGGGAGCTGTTTTTT. Translated, it gives CAWSVRWTSAATGELFF.